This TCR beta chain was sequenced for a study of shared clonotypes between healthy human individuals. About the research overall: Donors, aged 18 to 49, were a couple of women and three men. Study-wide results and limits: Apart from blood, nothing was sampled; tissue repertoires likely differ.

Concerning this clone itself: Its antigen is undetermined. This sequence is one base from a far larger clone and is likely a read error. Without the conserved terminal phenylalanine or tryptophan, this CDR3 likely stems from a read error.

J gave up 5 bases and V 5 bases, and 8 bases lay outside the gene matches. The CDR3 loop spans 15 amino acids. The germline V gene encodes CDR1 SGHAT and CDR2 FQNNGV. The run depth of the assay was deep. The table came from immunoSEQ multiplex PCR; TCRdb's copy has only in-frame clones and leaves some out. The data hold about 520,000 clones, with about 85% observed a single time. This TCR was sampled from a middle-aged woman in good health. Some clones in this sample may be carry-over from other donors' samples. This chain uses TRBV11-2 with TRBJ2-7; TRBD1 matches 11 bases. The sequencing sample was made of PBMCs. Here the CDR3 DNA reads TGTGCCAGCAGCCCTCGCGGGGGACAGGGGGACGAGCAGTACTCC. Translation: CASSPRGGQGDEQYS.